This TCR beta chain was profiled in a study of PD-1 blockade in classical Hodgkin lymphoma. Method: immunoSEQ multiplex PCR; TCRdb's copy keeps in-frame clones and lacks some. This sample has some 41,000 clones, with over 65% found just once. A note on this clone: Antigen unknown.

Patients all relapsed after autologous stem cell transplantation, and there was variation in brentuximab vedotin exposure. This CDR3 comprises 13 residues. In germline, CDR1 is SGHTA, CDR2 FQGTGA. Trimming shortened V by 2 bases and J by 4 bases, and 6 bases separated the two germline ends. Study conclusions and caveats: Lower baseline TCR diversity marked trial partial responders and progressors. Newly diagnosed patients were reported to exhibit reduced baseline TCR diversity relative to healthy donors. Differences between repertoires have undefined causes, possibly disease activity or prior therapy.

The sequencing here drew on peripheral blood mononuclear cells (PBMCs), taken before the second cycle of nivolumab. This clonotype originated in a human donor with classical Hodgkin lymphoma. The chain uses TRBV7-3 and TRBJ1-5, with D unclear. CDR3 loop: CASSLYGNQPQHF. As DNA, the CDR3 is TGTGCCAGCAGCTTATATGGTAATCAGCCCCAGCATTTT.